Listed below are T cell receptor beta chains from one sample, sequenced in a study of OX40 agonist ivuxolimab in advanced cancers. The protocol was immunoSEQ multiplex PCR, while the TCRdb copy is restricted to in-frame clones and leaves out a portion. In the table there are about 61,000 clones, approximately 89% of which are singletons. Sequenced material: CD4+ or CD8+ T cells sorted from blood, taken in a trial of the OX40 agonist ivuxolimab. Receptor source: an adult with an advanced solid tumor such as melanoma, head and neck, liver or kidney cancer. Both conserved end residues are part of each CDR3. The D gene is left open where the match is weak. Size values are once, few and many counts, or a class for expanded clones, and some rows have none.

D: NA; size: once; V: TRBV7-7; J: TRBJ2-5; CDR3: CASAKRVGGGETQYF; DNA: TGTGCTAGCGCCAAAAGGGTTGGGGGTGGAGAGACCCAGTACTTC
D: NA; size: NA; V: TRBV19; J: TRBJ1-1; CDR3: CASSRGPKRVNTEAFF; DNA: TGTGCCAGTAGTAGGGGCCCTAAGAGGGTGAACACTGAAGCTTTCTTT
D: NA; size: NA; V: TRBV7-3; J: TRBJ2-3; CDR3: CASSLGLAASTDTQYF; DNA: TGTGCCAGCAGCTTAGGACTGGCAGCTAGCACAGATACGCAGTATTTT
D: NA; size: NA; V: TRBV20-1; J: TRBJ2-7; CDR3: CSADLTYEQYF; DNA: TGCAGTGCTGATCTCACCTACGAGCAGTACTTC
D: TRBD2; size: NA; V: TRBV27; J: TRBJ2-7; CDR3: CATSRLAGYEQYF; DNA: TGTGCCACCTCGCGACTAGCGGGCTACGAGCAGTACTTC
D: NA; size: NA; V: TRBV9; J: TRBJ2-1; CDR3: CASSVVGGEAYNEQFF; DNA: TGTGCCAGCAGCGTAGTCGGCGGGGAGGCCTACAATGAGCAGTTCTTC
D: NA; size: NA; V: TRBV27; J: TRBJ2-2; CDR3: CASIRPWDSGDGGGTGELFF; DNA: TGTGCCAGCATTCGCCCGTGGGACTCCGGCGATGGAGGGGGCACCGGGGAGCTGTTTTTT
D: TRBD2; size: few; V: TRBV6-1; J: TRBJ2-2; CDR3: CASRPLAGGPGELFF; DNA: TGTGCCAGCAGGCCACTAGCGGGAGGGCCCGGGGAGCTGTTTTTT
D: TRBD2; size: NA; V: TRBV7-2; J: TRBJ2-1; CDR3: CASSLIGGSYNEQFF; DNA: TGTGCCAGCAGCTTAATTGGCGGGAGTTACAATGAGCAGTTCTTC
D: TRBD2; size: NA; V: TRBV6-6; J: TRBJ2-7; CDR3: CASSTTWEGSSDEQYF; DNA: TGTGCCAGCAGTACCACTTGGGAGGGTAGCAGCGACGAGCAGTACTTC
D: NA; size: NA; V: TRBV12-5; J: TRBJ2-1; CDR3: CASGPREGGRYNEQFF; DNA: TGTGCTAGTGGCCCCCGGGAAGGGGGGCGTTACAATGAGCAGTTCTTC
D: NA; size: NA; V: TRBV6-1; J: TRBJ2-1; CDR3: CASSDPASAPYNEQFF; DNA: TGTGCCAGCAGTGACCCCGCCTCGGCCCCCTACAATGAGCAGTTCTTC
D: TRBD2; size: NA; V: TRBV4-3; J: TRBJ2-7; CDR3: CASSQLYPSGSSVQYF; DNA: TGCGCCAGCAGCCAACTGTATCCTAGCGGGAGTAGCGTGCAGTACTTC
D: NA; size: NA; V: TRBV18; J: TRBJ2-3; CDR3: CASSISQTSTDTQYF; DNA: TGTGCCAGCTCCATTAGTCAGACTAGCACAGATACGCAGTATTTT
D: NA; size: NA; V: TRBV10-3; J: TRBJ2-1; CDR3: CAISESTGYNEQFF; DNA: TGTGCCATCAGTGAGTCGACAGGTTACAATGAGCAGTTCTTC
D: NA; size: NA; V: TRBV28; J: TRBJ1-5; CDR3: CASSPYGYQPQHF; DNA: TGTGCCAGCAGTCCCTACGGTTATCAGCCCCAGCATTTT
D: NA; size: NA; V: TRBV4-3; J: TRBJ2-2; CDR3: CASSQDWRNTRTGELFF; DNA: TGCGCCAGCAGCCAAGACTGGAGGAACACTCGGACCGGGGAGCTGTTTTTT
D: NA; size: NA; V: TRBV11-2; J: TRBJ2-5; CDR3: CASAAQDETQYF; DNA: TGTGCCAGCGCCGCACAGGATGAGACCCAGTACTTC
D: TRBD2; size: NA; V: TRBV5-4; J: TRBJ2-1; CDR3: CASSLSAGVSYNEQFF; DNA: TGTGCCAGCAGCTTGAGCGCGGGAGTCTCCTACAATGAGCAGTTCTTC
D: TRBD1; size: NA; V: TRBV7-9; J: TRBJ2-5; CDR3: CASSPPGTGGETQYF; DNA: TGTGCCAGCAGCCCCCCCGGGACAGGGGGCGAGACCCAGTACTTC
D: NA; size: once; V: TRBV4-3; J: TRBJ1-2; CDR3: CASSQGPSYGYTF; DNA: TGCGCCAGCAGCCAAGGGCCCAGCTATGGCTACACCTTC
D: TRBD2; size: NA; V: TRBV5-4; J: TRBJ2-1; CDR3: CASSLEGLAVSSYNEQFF; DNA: TGTGCCAGCAGCTTGGAGGGACTAGCGGTAAGCTCCTACAATGAGCAGTTCTTC
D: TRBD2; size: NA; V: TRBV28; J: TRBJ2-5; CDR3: CASSLFIAGGQETQYF; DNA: TGTGCCAGCAGTTTATTTATAGCGGGAGGGCAAGAGACCCAGTACTTC
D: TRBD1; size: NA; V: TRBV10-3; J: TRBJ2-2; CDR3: CAISEGPGQINTGELFF; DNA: TGTGCCATCAGTGAGGGGCCGGGACAGATTAACACCGGGGAGCTGTTTTTT
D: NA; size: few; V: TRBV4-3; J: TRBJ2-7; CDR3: CASSQVADYSYEQYF; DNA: TGCGCCAGCAGCCAAGTTGCAGACTACTCCTACGAGCAGTACTTC
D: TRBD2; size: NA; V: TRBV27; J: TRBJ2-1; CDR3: CASSPSSGSYEQFF; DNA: TGTGCCAGCAGTCCCTCTAGCGGGAGCTATGAGCAGTTCTTC
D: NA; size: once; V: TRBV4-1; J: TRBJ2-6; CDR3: CASSPRDSEGIGRASGANVLTF; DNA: TGCGCCAGCAGCCCCCGGGACAGTGAGGGGATAGGGAGGGCATCTGGGGCCAACGTCCTGACTTTC
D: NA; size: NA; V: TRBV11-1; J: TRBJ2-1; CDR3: CASSLSGSSYNEQFF; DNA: TGTGCCAGCAGCTTATCAGGGAGCTCCTACAATGAGCAGTTCTTC
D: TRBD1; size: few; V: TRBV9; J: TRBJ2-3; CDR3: CASSVAGGEGTDTQYF; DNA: TGTGCCAGCAGCGTAGCAGGGGGTGAGGGCACAGATACGCAGTATTTT
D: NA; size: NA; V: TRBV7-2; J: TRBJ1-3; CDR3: CASSLGVGGGNTIYF; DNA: TGTGCCAGCAGCTTAGGTGTGGGAGGGGGAAACACCATATATTTT
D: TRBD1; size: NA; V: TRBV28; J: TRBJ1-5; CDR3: CASSWGTVSFQAQPQHF; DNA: TGTGCCAGCAGTTGGGGGACAGTCTCCTTCCAAGCCCAGCCCCAGCATTTT
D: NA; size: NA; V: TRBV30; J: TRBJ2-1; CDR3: CAWSVVGSEQFF; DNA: TGTGCCTGGAGTGTGGTAGGGTCGGAGCAGTTCTTC
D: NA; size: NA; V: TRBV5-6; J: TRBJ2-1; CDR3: CASSSTNEQFF; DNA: TGTGCCAGCAGCTCAACCAATGAGCAGTTCTTC
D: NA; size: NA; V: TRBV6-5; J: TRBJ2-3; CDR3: CASSYSLLDTQYF; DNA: TGTGCCAGCAGTTACTCGTTACTTGATACGCAGTATTTT
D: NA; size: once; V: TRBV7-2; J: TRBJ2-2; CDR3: CASSPSGAGELFF; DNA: TGTGCCAGCAGCCCCTCGGGAGCCGGGGAGCTGTTTTTT
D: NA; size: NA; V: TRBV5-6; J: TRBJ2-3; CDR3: CASSSSSSTDTQYF; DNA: TGTGCCAGCAGCTCCTCTAGTAGTACGGATACGCAGTATTTT
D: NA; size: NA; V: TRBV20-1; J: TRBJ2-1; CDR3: CSANSGEQFF; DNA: TGCAGTGCTAACAGTGGTGAGCAGTTCTTC
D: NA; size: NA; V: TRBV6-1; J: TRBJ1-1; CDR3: CASSLTVNTEAFF; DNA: TGTGCCAGCAGCCTGACGGTGAACACTGAAGCTTTCTTT
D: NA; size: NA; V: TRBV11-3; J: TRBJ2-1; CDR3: CASSLEDVTTYNEQFF; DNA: TGTGCCAGCAGCTTAGAGGACGTGACTACCTACAATGAGCAGTTCTTC
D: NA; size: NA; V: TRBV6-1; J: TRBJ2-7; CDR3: CASTDYEQYF; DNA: TGTGCCAGCACAGACTACGAGCAGTACTTC
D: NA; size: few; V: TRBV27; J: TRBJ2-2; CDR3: CASHSWQGGTGELFF; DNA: TGTGCCAGCCACTCCTGGCAGGGGGGCACCGGGGAGCTGTTTTTT
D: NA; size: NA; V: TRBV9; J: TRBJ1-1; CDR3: CASSEGDMVNTEAFF; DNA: TGTGCCAGCAGCGAGGGGGACATGGTAAACACTGAAGCTTTCTTT
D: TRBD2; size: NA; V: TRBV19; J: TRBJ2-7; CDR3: CASSMGLAGGPYEQYF; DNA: TGTGCCAGTAGTATGGGACTAGCGGGAGGGCCCTACGAGCAGTACTTC
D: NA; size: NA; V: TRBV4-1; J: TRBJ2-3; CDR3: CASSQVGIASTDTQYF; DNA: TGCGCCAGCAGCCAGGTCGGGATAGCTAGCACAGATACGCAGTATTTT
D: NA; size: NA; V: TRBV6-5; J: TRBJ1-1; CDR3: CASSYLGGNTEAFF; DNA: TGTGCCAGCAGTTACCTCGGGGGGAACACTGAAGCTTTCTTT
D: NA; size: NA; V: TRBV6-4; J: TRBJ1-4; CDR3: CASNAGADEKLFF; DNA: TGTGCCAGCAATGCGGGAGCGGATGAAAAACTGTTTTTT
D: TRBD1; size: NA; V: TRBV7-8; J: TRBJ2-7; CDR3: CASSLERGLAYEQYF; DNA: TGTGCCAGCAGCTTAGAAAGGGGGCTTGCGTACGAGCAGTACTTC
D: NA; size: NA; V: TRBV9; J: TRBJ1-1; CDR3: CASSGQTDTEAFF; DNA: TGTGCCAGCAGCGGACAGACAGACACTGAAGCTTTCTTT
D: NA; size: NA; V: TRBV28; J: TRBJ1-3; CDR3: CASSFGQKLSGNTIYF; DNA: TGTGCCAGCAGTTTTGGACAGAAACTCTCTGGAAACACCATATATTTT
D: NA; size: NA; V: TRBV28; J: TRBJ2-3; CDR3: CASSFSYEGDADTQYF; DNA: TGTGCCAGCAGTTTCTCCTATGAAGGAGATGCAGATACGCAGTATTTT
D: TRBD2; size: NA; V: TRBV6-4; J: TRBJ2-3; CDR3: CASSGTSGGGTDTQYF; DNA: TGTGCCAGCAGTGGGACTAGCGGAGGGGGCACAGATACGCAGTATTTT
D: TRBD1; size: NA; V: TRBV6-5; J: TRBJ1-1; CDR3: CASSFEMDRQDTEAFF; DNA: TGTGCCAGCAGTTTTGAGATGGACAGGCAGGACACTGAAGCTTTCTTT
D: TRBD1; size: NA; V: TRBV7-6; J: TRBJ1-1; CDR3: CASSLVPGTGGRTEAFF; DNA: TGTGCCAGCAGCTTGGTCCCCGGGACAGGGGGCCGCACTGAAGCTTTCTTT
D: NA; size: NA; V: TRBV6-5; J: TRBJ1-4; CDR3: CASSYVEGIELFF; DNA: TGTGCCAGCAGTTACGTCGAGGGAATAGAACTGTTTTTT
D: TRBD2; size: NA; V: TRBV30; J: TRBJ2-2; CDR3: CAWNLAGGPAGELFF; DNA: TGTGCCTGGAATTTAGCGGGAGGGCCGGCCGGGGAGCTGTTTTTT
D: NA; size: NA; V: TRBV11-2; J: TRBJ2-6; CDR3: CASLRGGANVLTF; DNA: TGTGCCTCGCTCAGGGGTGGGGCCAACGTCCTGACTTTC
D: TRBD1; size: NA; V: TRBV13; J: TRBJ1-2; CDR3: CASSSDRGREDTF; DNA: TGTGCCAGCAGCTCGGACAGGGGCAGGGAAGACACCTTC
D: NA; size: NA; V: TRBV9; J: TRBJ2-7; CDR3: CASSAGVAGSRGGEQYF; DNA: TGTGCCAGCAGCGCCGGGGTAGCGGGCTCCCGAGGGGGCGAGCAGTACTTC
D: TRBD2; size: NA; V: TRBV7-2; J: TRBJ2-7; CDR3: CASRRGEGYEQYF; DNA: TGTGCCAGCAGACGGGGGGAGGGCTACGAGCAGTACTTC